This T cell receptor beta chain was captured by sequencing in a study of T cells after posttransplantation cyclophosphamide. Cells defined as naive were viable CD3+CD4+ or CD3+CD8+ and CCR7+CD45RA+CD45RO-CD95-CD27+CD28+. As for this clone: Its target is unknown.

Study results and caveats: Donor-recipient repertoire similarity was low at 1-2 months, rising over year one. Skin or GI-infiltrating T cells shared few TRB sequences with blood.

Repertoires were generated with immunoSEQ multiplex PCR, while TCRdb's copy carries only in-frame clones and drops some. The data hold about 32,000 clones, with 75% to 95% observed a single time. The TCR was taken from a woman aged 55-70 years in good health, CMV-negative, and a related stem cell transplant donor. The sample consisted of naive CD4+ T cells sorted from PBMCs.

The CDR3 DNA reads TGTGCCAGCAGTCGACAGGGTTCCCTGAACACTGAAGCTTTCTTT. It codes for CASSRQGSLNTEAFF. The V call is TRBV2, the J call TRBJ1-1, with TRBD1 matching 7 bases. The length of the CDR3 is 15 residues. The V and J ends lost 5 bases and 0 bases, in that order; junction bases with no gene match: 6. The germline V gene encodes CDR1 SNHLY and CDR2 FYNNEI.